This T cell receptor (beta chain) originates from a study of T cell changes during pregnancy in multiple sclerosis. The germline V and J ends were trimmed by 5 bases and 4 bases, with 11 bases remaining between them. In germline, CDR1 is SEHNR, CDR2 FQNEAQ (reference sequence). The CDR3 totals 13 residues. Sequencing was performed with immunoSEQ multiplex PCR; in TCRdb, only in-frame clones are kept and a portion is missing. The table lists about 57,000 clones, roughly 94% of them singletons. This sequence originates from a female donor with multiple sclerosis, enrolled in a pregnancy study. The specimen was CD4+ T cells from peripheral blood mononuclear cells, collected in the second trimester of pregnancy. The chain employs TRBV7-9 and TRBJ1-2, with D maybe TRBD1 (6 bases). CDR3 protein: CASSLQGGYGYTF. The CDR3 region has the DNA TGTGCCAGCAGCCTACAGGGTGGCTATGGCTACACCTTC.